This T cell receptor beta chain is from a study of shared clonotypes between healthy human individuals. Across the whole study: The plates for each donor numbered three CD4 naive, three CD4 memory, two CD8 naive and one CD8 memory. Study-wide findings and caveats: Donor clonotype sharing was expected to depend on sequencing depth.

Sequencing used immunoSEQ multiplex PCR; TCRdb keeps in-frame clones, though not all of them. The data show over a million clones, with around 97% seen just once and more than 0.9% held by the top ten. With regard to this clone: Its target is not known. This specimen includes other DNA sequences encoding the same CDR3.

Trimming removed 3 bases at V and 0 bases at J, with 6 bases between. The CDR3 has 14 amino acids. Per germline, CDR1 MDHEN and CDR2 SYDVKM. The sequence came from a man in his thirties or forties in good health. This chain links TRBV28 with TRBJ2-1, with a tentative D call TRBD2 (5 bases). Sequencing was performed on naive CD4+ T cells sorted from blood. Subset specified: CD45RA+ positively selected. CDR3 nucleotide sequence: TGTGCCAGCAGTTTGGGGAGCTCCTACAATGAGCAGTTCTTC. Protein: CASSLGSSYNEQFF.